This T cell receptor beta chain was captured in a study of blood T cell repertoires in COVID-19. Turning to the study itself: Acute and convalescent COVID-19 samples came from the United States, Italy and Spain. PBMCs, B-cell-depleted T cells, or T cells were the source of the cDNA or gDNA that made up the material.

This CDR3 has 14 residues. Per the germline V gene, CDR1 is MDHEN and CDR2 is SYDVKM. V gave up 2 bases and J gave up 2 bases, with 9 bases separating them. Authors' methods: Estimates of nucleated cell counts were drawn from the amplification of reference gene primers. Sequenced by immunoSEQ multiplex PCR; TCRdb stores in-frame clones only, minus some. That table supplies the V and J calls and clone size; D and trimming were determined from the DNA. The sample shows 150,000 to 200,000 clones, about 87% of them seen only once. The rearrangement links TRBV28 to TRBJ1-1; tentative D call: TRBD1 (5 bases). The material sequenced was peripheral blood. The sequence was collected from a young man with active or convalescent COVID-19. The CDR3 bases are TGTGCCAGCAGTTTACCAGGGTATAACACTGAAGCTTTCTTT. Its protein is CASSLPGYNTEAFF. Full variable domain (remainder filled in from reference TRBV28 and TRBJ1-1): DVKVTQSSRYLVKRTGEKVFLECVQDMDHENMFWYRQDPGLGLRLIYFSYDVKMKEKGDIPEGYSVSREKKERFSLILESASTNQTSMYLCASSLPGYNTEAFFGQGTRLTVV.